The entry that follows covers one T cell receptor (beta chain) sequence. Its matching antigen is unknown. This may stem from a read error, because a much larger clone lies one nucleotide away. Sorted cell numbers of 20,000 to 1,000,000, with 10%, 30% or 50% RNA, served as input for naive CD8 libraries. Germline CDR1 and CDR2: MNHEY and SVGEGT. V lost 1 base, J lost 0 bases, and 7 bases lay in between. This CDR3 has 14 residues. In preparing bulk TCR libraries, previously described methods and listed TCR primers were used. TCRdb reanalysed the PCR reads using MiXCR and keeps one entry per CDR3 protein. The repertoire includes more than 250,000 distinct CDR3 sequences, around a fifth of them detected once, and roughly 0.8% sits in the top ten. These data belong to a study of molecular identifiers for immune sequencing clone quantification. Points from the study as a whole: Spiked Jurkat TCR RNA from one cell was reportedly detectable among 950,000 to 1,000,000 naive cells. The study found clones above 20 RNA copies held over 97% of effector molecules and under 1% in naive cells.

The sequenced sample consisted of naive CD8+ T cells from blood, with Jurkat cell RNA spiked in. Indicated subset: FACS-sorted CD8+CD4-CCR7+CD45RA+ naive T cells. The gene calls are TRBV6-2 or TRBV6-3 and TRBJ2-7, with TRBD2 as a possible D gene (5 bases). The TCR comes from a human donor in good health. Some libraries in this study had Jurkat cell RNA spiked in. CDR3 amino acids: CASSYWRSSYEQYF. The CDR3 DNA reads TGTGCCAGCAGTTACTGGAGGTCCTCCTACGAGCAGTACTTC.